The present TCR beta chain was sequenced within a study of blood T cells in healthy people across ages. Study-level points and caveats: Correlation between TCR beta diversity and naive T cell percentage was strong.

The V segment lost 4 bases and the J segment 5 bases; nucleotides outside the gene matches: 7. CDR1 and CDR2 (germline): SGHKS, YYEKEE (reference sequence). The CDR3 runs 14 residues. Through a sample-barcoded 5' primer and a J-beta primer mix, a second PCR was run for about 7 to 12 cycles. TCRdb fed the 5' RACE reads into MiXCR, producing one record per CDR3 protein. The data show approximately 600,000 distinct CDR3 sequences, about 54% seen once. A single count supports this clonotype. The antigen is not known. The chain uses TRBV5-5 and TRBJ2-5; 8 bases match TRBD1. The sequencing input was blood. The origin of this receptor is a man aged 55 to 69 in good health. The CDR3 DNA reads as TGTGCCAGCAGCGCGACAGGGGAGAGTGAGACCCAGTACTTC. Its translation is CASSATGESETQYF.